These T cell receptor beta chains were read from a single sample in a study of cytomegalovirus exposure and HLA in healthy donors. The protocol was immunoSEQ multiplex PCR, while the TCRdb copy is restricted to in-frame clones and leaves out a portion. This sample has about 150,000 clones, with around three quarters found just once. Sequencing was carried out using PBMCs. Source of these receptors: a woman in her forties or fifties in good health and CMV-seropositive. CDR3s include the opening cysteine and the closing phenylalanine or tryptophan. D genes are given only for firm matches. The size field is filled for only some rows; it gives once, few, many or a size class.

j_gene | abundance | v_gene | d_gene | CDR3aa | CDR3nt
TRBJ1-1 | NA | TRBV29-1 | NA | CSVLGSTEAFF | TGCAGCGTCCTGGGGAGCACTGAAGCTTTCTTT
TRBJ1-5 | NA | TRBV5-1 | NA | CASSLGLAQPQHF | TGCGCCAGCAGCTTGGGATTAGCCCAGCCCCAGCATTTT
TRBJ2-5 | few | TRBV6-6 | TRBD2 | CASSYSGLAGGETQYF | TGTGCCAGCAGTTACTCGGGACTAGCGGGAGGAGAGACCCAGTACTTC
TRBJ2-5 | NA | TRBV11-2 | TRBD1 | CASSPGQGAWETQYF | TGTGCCAGCAGTCCGGGACAGGGGGCCTGGGAGACCCAGTACTTC
TRBJ2-7 | NA | TRBV19 | TRBD1 | CASSTTGTDSYEQYF | TGTGCCAGTAGTACGACCGGGACAGACTCCTACGAGCAGTACTTC
TRBJ2-1 | NA | TRBV20-1 | NA | CSARRGEQFF | TGCAGTGCTAGGCGAGGTGAGCAGTTCTTC
TRBJ1-5 | NA | TRBV18 | NA | CASSPPPQSNQPQHF | TGTGCCAGCTCACCACCCCCACAGAGCAATCAGCCCCAGCATTTT
TRBJ1-2 | NA | TRBV5-4 | NA | CASSLRPGGYTF | TGTGCCAGCAGCCTCCGGCCGGGTGGCTACACCTTC
TRBJ2-6 | few | TRBV4-1 | NA | CASGGPPLSGANVLTF | TGCGCCAGCGGTGGGCCTCCCTTGTCGGGGGCCAACGTCCTGACTTTC
TRBJ1-5 | NA | TRBV7-9 | NA | CASSLGGGGENQPQHF | TGTGCCAGCAGCTTAGGGGGAGGGGGGGAGAATCAGCCCCAGCATTTT
TRBJ2-5 | NA | TRBV5-6 | NA | CASSSSGKGYQETQYF | TGTGCCAGCAGCTCTTCAGGGAAGGGGTACCAAGAGACCCAGTACTTC
TRBJ2-1 | NA | TRBV7-2 | NA | CASSLGQGPTFF | TGTGCCAGCAGCTTAGGTCAGGGGCCCACCTTCTTC
TRBJ2-1 | NA | TRBV11-3 | NA | CASSPQGGFNEQFF | TGTGCCAGCAGCCCCCAGGGGGGTTTCAATGAGCAGTTCTTC
TRBJ2-7 | few | TRBV27 | NA | CASSAPGHFIYEQYF | TGTGCCAGCTCAGCACCCGGACATTTTATATACGAGCAGTACTTC
TRBJ2-5 | NA | TRBV5-4 | TRBD2 | CASSAGTTYQTQYF | TGTGCCAGCAGCGCCGGGACTACCTACCAGACCCAGTACTTC
TRBJ1-1 | NA | TRBV6-1 | NA | CASSESMARRGNTEAFF | TGTGCCAGCAGTGAATCCATGGCTAGACGGGGGAACACTGAAGCTTTCTTT
TRBJ1-5 | NA | TRBV28 | NA | CASKKAAVQPQHF | TGTGCCAGCAAAAAGGCAGCGGTTCAGCCCCAGCATTTT
TRBJ2-4 | once | TRBV5-8 | TRBD1 | CASSPGTGPNIQYF | TGTGCCAGCAGTCCCGGGACAGGGCCAAACATTCAGTACTTC
TRBJ2-5 | once | TRBV18 | NA | CASSPSRAETQYF | TGTGCCAGCTCACCATCCAGGGCGGAGACCCAGTACTTC
TRBJ2-7 | NA | TRBV6-1 | TRBD1 | CASSEGQGSYEQYF | TGTGCCAGCAGTGAGGGACAGGGCTCCTACGAGCAGTACTTC
TRBJ1-1 | NA | TRBV7-2 | TRBD1 | CASSYDRGRPLGWNTEAFF | TGTGCCAGCAGCTACGACAGGGGCCGGCCCCTCGGATGGAACACTGAAGCTTTCTTT
TRBJ1-2 | NA | TRBV28 | NA | CASSPRVRGYGYTF | TGTGCCAGCAGTCCACGCGTCAGAGGATATGGCTACACCTTC
TRBJ1-2 | NA | TRBV19 | NA | CASSRSGGYGYTF | TGTGCCAGTAGTCGGTCCGGGGGCTATGGCTACACCTTC
TRBJ2-1 | NA | TRBV4-3 | TRBD2 | CASSQESGRYNEQFF | TGCGCCAGCAGCCAAGAAAGCGGGAGGTACAATGAGCAGTTCTTC
TRBJ2-1 | once | TRBV9 | NA | CASSLPVERQSSYNEQFF | TGTGCCAGCAGCCTCCCAGTGGAGCGGCAGAGCTCCTACAATGAGCAGTTCTTC
TRBJ2-1 | NA | TRBV2 | NA | CASKAGLLAWDIYNEQFF | TGTGCCAGCAAAGCGGGGCTGCTAGCTTGGGACATCTACAATGAGCAGTTCTTC
TRBJ1-2 | NA | TRBV19 | TRBD1 | CATKPGTVYGYTF | TGTGCCACCAAACCAGGGACAGTCTATGGCTACACCTTC
TRBJ1-1 | once | TRBV6-5 | NA | CASSYSPGDTEAFF | TGTGCCAGCAGTTACTCGCCAGGGGATACTGAAGCTTTCTTT
TRBJ1-4 | NA | TRBV18 | NA | CASSPATTNEKLFF | TGTGCCAGCTCACCAGCTACAACTAATGAAAAACTGTTTTTT
TRBJ2-7 | NA | TRBV2 | NA | CASRGTGSGEQYF | TGTGCCAGCAGGGGTACAGGTTCGGGTGAGCAGTACTTC
TRBJ1-1 | NA | TRBV5-1 | NA | CASSFSDSAVNTEAFF | TGCGCCAGCAGCTTTTCGGACTCTGCCGTTAACACTGAAGCTTTCTTT
TRBJ2-5 | NA | TRBV7-2 | NA | CASSFGAGIQETQYF | TGTGCCAGCAGCTTCGGGGCGGGAATCCAAGAGACCCAGTACTTC
TRBJ2-7 | NA | TRBV11-1 | TRBD2 | CASSFQLAGEYEQYF | TGTGCCAGCAGCTTCCAGCTAGCGGGAGAATACGAGCAGTACTTC
TRBJ1-2 | few | TRBV6-6 | TRBD1 | CASSPHLPGQGYGYTF | TGTGCCAGCAGTCCTCACTTACCGGGACAGGGCTATGGCTACACCTTC
TRBJ1-6 | NA | TRBV11-2 | NA | CASSLTAETYSPLHF | TGTGCCAGCAGCTTAACGGCAGAGACTTATTCACCCCTCCACTTT
TRBJ2-1 | NA | TRBV11-3 | TRBD2 | CASTISGSRYNEQFF | TGTGCCAGCACCATTAGCGGGAGTAGGTACAATGAGCAGTTCTTC
TRBJ2-7 | NA | TRBV28 | NA | CATIPGREHEQYF | TGTGCCACCATCCCAGGCAGGGAACACGAGCAGTACTTC
TRBJ1-1 | NA | TRBV5-1 | TRBD1 | CASSTRTGTGYTEAFF | TGCGCCAGCAGCACGCGAACCGGGACAGGGTATACTGAAGCTTTCTTT
TRBJ2-7 | NA | TRBV5-1 | NA | CASSLASETGLFEQYF | TGCGCCAGCAGCTTGGCCTCAGAGACTGGCTTATTCGAGCAGTACTTC
TRBJ2-7 | NA | TRBV28 | NA | CASSYREGAMNEQYF | TGTGCCAGCAGTTACAGGGAAGGCGCCATGAACGAGCAGTACTTC
TRBJ2-7 | NA | TRBV28 | TRBD2 | CASRSSGSAYEQYF | TGTGCCAGCAGATCGAGCGGGAGTGCGTACGAGCAGTACTTC
TRBJ2-7 | NA | TRBV19 | NA | CASRKGGAKSEQYF | TGTGCCAGTAGGAAAGGGGGGGCGAAAAGCGAGCAGTACTTC
TRBJ2-7 | NA | TRBV27 | NA | CASRGSPYEQYF | TGTGCCAGCCGGGGAAGCCCCTACGAGCAGTACTTC
TRBJ2-7 | NA | TRBV9 | TRBD1 | CASSVAGQGASYEQYF | TGTGCCAGCAGCGTAGCGGGACAGGGGGCTTCCTACGAGCAGTACTTC
TRBJ1-1 | NA | TRBV19 | NA | CASLPLMGGGVVNTEAFF | TGTGCCAGCCTCCCGTTGATGGGGGGTGGCGTAGTGAACACTGAAGCTTTCTTT
TRBJ2-6 | NA | TRBV15 | NA | CATSGRQFSSGANVLTF | TGTGCCACCAGCGGAAGACAGTTTTCCTCTGGGGCCAACGTCCTGACTTTC
TRBJ1-2 | NA | TRBV7-9 | NA | CSSSSTRGGDGYTF | TGTTCCAGCAGCTCAACTCGAGGGGGGGATGGCTACACCTTC
TRBJ1-2 | NA | TRBV7-9 | NA | CASSSPYPAEAYTF | TGTGCCAGCAGCTCCCCCTACCCTGCGGAGGCCTACACCTTC
TRBJ2-4 | NA | TRBV28 | NA | CASSLRVLAKNIQYF | TGTGCCAGCAGTTTAAGAGTCCTCGCCAAAAACATTCAGTACTTC
TRBJ1-2 | NA | TRBV5-1 | TRBD1 | CASSSPGQGRGYTF | TGCGCCAGCAGCTCCCCTGGACAGGGACGGGGCTACACCTTC
TRBJ2-7 | once | TRBV21-1 | NA | CASSKADRAPYEQYF | TGTGCCAGCAGCAAAGCCGACAGGGCTCCCTACGAGCAGTACTTC
TRBJ2-1 | NA | TRBV23-1 | TRBD2 | CASSQPVAGDTYNEQFF | TGCGCCAGCAGTCAACCCGTAGCGGGGGACACCTACAATGAGCAGTTCTTC
TRBJ2-7 | NA | TRBV9 | TRBD2 | CASSINPGTSGDEQYF | TGTGCCAGCAGCATAAATCCCGGGACTAGCGGGGACGAGCAGTACTTC
TRBJ2-1 | few | TRBV19 | TRBD2 | CASSIRRGGPLDEQFF | TGTGCCAGTAGTATACGGCGGGGGGGTCCTTTGGATGAGCAGTTCTTC
TRBJ1-6 | NA | TRBV2 | TRBD1 | CASSGTGSYNSPLHF | TGTGCCAGCAGTGGGACAGGGTCTTATAATTCACCCCTCCACTTT